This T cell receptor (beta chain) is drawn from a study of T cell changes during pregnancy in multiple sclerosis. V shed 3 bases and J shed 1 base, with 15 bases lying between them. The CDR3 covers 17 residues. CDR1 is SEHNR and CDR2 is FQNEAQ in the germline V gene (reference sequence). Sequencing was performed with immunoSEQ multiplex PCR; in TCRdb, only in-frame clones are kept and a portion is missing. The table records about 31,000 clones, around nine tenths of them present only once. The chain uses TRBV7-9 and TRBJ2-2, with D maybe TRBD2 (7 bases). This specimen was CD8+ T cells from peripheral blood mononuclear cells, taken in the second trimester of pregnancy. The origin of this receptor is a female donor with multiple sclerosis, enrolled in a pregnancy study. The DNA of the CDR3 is TGTGCCAGCAGCTTGCCCACAGGGAGGGAGAACACCGGGGAGCTGTTTTTT. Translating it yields CASSLPTGRENTGELFF.